This TCR beta chain was profiled in a study of blood T cell repertoires in COVID-19. Study-level background: Researchers got acute and convalescent COVID-19 samples from the United States, Italy and Spain. PBMCs, B-cell-depleted T cells, or T cells provided the cDNA or gDNA that made up the material.

Patients of the Seattle cohort, enrolled during active infection, were followed longitudinally. Study processing details: Researchers report that nucleated cell counts were estimated from reference gene primer amplification. Generated by immunoSEQ multiplex PCR, the TCRdb table keeps only in-frame clones and is missing some. The D gene and trimming were derived from the DNA, and the V and J assignments and clone size from that table. The sample records some 68,000 clones, 87% being singletons. The sequence derives from a woman in her 50s with COVID-19, enrolled during active disease. Source material: peripheral blood.

CDR3 nucleotides: TGTGCCAGCAGCTTGGGATCTCCGGGACAGGGGACGGATGGCTACACCTTC. Its translation: CASSLGSPGQGTDGYTF. J is TRBJ1-2 and V is TRBV5-8; 10 nucleotides line up with TRBD1. The CDR3 length is 17 residues. Germline V lookup: CDR1 SGHTS, CDR2 YDEGEE. The junction had 11 bases not matched to a gene; V was cut back by 0 bases and J by 6 bases. Looking up the rest from reference TRBV5-8 and TRBJ1-2 gives the full variable domain: EAGVTQSPTHLIKTRGQQATLRCSPISGHTSVYWYQQALGLGLQFLLWYDEGEERNRGNFPPRFSGRQFPNYSSELNVNALELEDSALYLCASSLGSPGQGTDGYTFGSGTRLTVV.